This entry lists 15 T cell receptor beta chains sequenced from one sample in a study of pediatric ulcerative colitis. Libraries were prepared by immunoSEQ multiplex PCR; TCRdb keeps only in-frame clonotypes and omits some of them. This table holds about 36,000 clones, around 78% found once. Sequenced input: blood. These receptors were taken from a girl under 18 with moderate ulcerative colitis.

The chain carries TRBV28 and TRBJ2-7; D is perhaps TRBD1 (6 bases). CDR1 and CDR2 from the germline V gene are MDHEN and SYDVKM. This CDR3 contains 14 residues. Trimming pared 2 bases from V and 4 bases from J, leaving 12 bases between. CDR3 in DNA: TGTGCCAGCAGTTTACCGGTCAGGGGTTACGAGCAGTACTTC. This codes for CASSLPVRGYEQYF.

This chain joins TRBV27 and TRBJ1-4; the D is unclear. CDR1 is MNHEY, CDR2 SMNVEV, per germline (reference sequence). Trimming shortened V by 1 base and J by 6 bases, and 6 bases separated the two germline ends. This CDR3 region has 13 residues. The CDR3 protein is CASSLLQDEKLFF. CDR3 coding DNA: TGTGCCAGCAGTTTATTGCAGGATGAAAAACTGTTTTTT.

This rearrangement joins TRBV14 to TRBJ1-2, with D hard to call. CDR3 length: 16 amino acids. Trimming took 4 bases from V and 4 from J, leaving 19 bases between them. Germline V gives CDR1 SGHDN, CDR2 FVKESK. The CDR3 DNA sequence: TGTGCCAGCAGCCGTTTAAGGAGCCCCGCTAGCTATGGCTACACCTTC. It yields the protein CASSRLRSPASYGYTF.

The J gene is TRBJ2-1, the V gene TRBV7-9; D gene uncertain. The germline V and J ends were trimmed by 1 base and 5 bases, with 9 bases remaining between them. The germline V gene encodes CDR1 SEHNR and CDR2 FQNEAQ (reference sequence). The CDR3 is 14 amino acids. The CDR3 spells CASSLGSWDNEQFF. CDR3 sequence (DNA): TGTGCCAGCAGCTTAGGATCGTGGGACAATGAGCAGTTCTTC.

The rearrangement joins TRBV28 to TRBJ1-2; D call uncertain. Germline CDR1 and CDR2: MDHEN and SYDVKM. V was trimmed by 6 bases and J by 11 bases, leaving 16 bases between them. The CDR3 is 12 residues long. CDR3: CASSLGGVYYTF. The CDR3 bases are TGTGCCAGCAGCCTCGGCGGAGTCTATTACACCTTC.

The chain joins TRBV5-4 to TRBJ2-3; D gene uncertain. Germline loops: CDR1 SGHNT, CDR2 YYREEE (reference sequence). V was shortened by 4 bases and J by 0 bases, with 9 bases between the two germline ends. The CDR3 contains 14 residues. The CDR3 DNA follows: TGTGCCAGCAGCCTCCCAACTAGCACAGATACGCAGTATTTT. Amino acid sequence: CASSLPTSTDTQYF.

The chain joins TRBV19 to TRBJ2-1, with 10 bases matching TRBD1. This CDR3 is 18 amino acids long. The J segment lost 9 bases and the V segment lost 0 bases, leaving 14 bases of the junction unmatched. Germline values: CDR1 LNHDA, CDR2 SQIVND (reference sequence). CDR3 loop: CASSIDFRDRGRHAEQFF. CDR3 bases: TGTGCCAGTAGTATAGACTTTAGAGACAGGGGGCGGCACGCTGAGCAGTTCTTC.

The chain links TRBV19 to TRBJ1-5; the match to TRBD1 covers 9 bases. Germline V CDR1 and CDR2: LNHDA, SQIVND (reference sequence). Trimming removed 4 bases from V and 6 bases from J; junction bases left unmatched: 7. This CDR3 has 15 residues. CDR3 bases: TGTGCCAGTAGTAAACCGAGGACAGGGGTTCAGCCCCAGCATTTT. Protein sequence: CASSKPRTGVQPQHF.

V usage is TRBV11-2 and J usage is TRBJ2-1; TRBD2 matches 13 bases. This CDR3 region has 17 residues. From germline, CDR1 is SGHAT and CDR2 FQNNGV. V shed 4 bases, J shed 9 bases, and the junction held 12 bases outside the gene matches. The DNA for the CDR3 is TGTGCCAGCAGCTGGGCTACTAGCGGGAGGGCCATAGTTGAGCAGTTCTTC. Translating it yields CASSWATSGRAIVEQFF.

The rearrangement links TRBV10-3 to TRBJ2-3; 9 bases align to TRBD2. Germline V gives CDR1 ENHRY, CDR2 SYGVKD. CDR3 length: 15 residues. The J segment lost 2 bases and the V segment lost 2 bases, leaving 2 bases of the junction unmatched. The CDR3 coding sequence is TGTGCCATCAGTGAGAGCGGGGGGTTCACAGATACGCAGTATTTT. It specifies CAISESGGFTDTQYF.

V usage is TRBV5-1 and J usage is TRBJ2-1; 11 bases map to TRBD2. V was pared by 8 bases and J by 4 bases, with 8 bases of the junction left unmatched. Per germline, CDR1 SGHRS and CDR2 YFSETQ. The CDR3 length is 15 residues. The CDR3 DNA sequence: TGCGCCAGTAGAGGGGGACTAGCGGATTACAATGAGCAGTTCTTC. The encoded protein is CASRGGLADYNEQFF. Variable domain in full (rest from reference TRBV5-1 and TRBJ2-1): KAGVTQTPRYLIKTRGQQVTLSCSPISGHRSVSWYQQTPGQGLQFLFEYFSETQRNKGNFPGRFSGRQFSNSRSEMNVSTLELGDSALYLCASRGGLADYNEQFFGPGTRLTVL.

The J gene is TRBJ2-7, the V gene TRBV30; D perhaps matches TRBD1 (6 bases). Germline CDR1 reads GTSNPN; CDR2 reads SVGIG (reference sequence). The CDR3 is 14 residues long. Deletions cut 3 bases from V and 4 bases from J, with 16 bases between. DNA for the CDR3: TGTGCCTGGAGCCCCAGGCAGGGGTGGTACGAGCAGTACTTC. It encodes CAWSPRQGWYEQYF.

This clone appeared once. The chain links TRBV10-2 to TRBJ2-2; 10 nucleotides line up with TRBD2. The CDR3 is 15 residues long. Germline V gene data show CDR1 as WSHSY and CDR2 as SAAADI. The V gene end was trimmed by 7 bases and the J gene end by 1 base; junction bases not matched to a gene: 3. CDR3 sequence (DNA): TGCGCCAGCATGAAGCGGGAGGGGAACACCGGGGAGCTGTTTTTT. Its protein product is CASMKREGNTGELFF.

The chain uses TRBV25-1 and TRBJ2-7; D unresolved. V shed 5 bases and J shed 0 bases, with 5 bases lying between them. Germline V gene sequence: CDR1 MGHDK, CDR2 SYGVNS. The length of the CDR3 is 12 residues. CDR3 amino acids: CASSPSSYEQYF. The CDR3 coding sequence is TGTGCCAGCAGTCCTAGCTCCTACGAGCAGTACTTC.

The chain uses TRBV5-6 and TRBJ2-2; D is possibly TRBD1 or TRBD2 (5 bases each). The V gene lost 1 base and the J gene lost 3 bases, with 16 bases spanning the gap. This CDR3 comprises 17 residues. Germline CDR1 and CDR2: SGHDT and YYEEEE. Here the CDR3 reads CASSLIWDPEDTGELFF. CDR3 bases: TGTGCCAGCAGCTTGATTTGGGACCCAGAGGACACCGGGGAGCTGTTTTTT.